This TCR beta chain stems from a study of cytomegalovirus exposure and HLA in healthy donors. The PCR employed 60 Vbeta primers together with 13 Jbeta primers. Clones were read by immunoSEQ multiplex PCR, and TCRdb kept only the in-frame ones, dropping some. The sample holds more than 95,000 clones, 81% seen once. Germline V gives CDR1 SGDLS, CDR2 YYNGEE. The CDR3 is made up of 13 amino acids. Trimming removed 4 bases from V and 3 bases from J; junction bases left unmatched: 2. In the case of this clone: Its antigen is unidentified.

Study-level points and caveats: The study listed approximately 160 cytomegalovirus-associated TCR beta chains.

This chain joins TRBV9 and TRBJ2-7; TRBD1 agrees at 9 bases. This receptor was taken from a man younger than 35 in good health and CMV-seropositive. The sample consisted of PBMCs. For the CDR3, the DNA is TGTGCCAGCAGCCCGGGACAGGGCTACGAGCAGTACTTC. This gives the protein CASSPGQGYEQYF.